The following is a T cell receptor beta chain sequence with its context. Its antigen is still unknown. TCR beta CDR3 sequences were amplified from RNA transcripts. With the HTBI primer set, the TCR CDR3 went through a first round of RT-PCR. One entry per CDR3 protein, called by TCRdb with MiXCR from the multiplex PCR reads. The sample records 750,000 to 900,000 distinct CDR3 sequences, over 35% being singletons. The authors deemed Graves' hyperthyroidism stable absent ophthalmopathy progression within 18 months. This specimen belongs to a study of T cells in Graves' hyperthyroidism and ophthalmopathy. Study as a whole: Peripheral blood samples were taken at initial diagnosis, prior to any treatment.

General study results and limits: Ophthalmopathy and stable hyperthyroidism were separated by a 13 V-J model.

CDR1 is SGHTS and CDR2 is YDEGEE in the germline V gene. There are 15 residues in the CDR3. Germline trimming cut 1 base from V and 5 bases from J; bases unmatched to any gene: 7. This TCR came from a man aged 18 to 29 with Graves' hyperthyroidism. Material for sequencing was blood. This chain uses TRBV5-8 with TRBJ2-7; 9 bases align to TRBD1. This chain's CDR3 is CASSLLDRGRHEQYF. The CDR3 DNA follows: TGTGCCAGCAGCTTGTTGGACAGGGGACGACACGAGCAGTACTTC. The entire variable domain, with the rest obtained from reference TRBV5-8 and TRBJ2-7, is as follows: EAGVTQSPTHLIKTRGQQATLRCSPISGHTSVYWYQQALGLGLQFLLWYDEGEERNRGNFPPRFSGRQFPNYSSELNVNALELEDSALYLCASSLLDRGRHEQYFGPGTRLTVT.